The rows below give T cell receptor beta chains drawn from one sample of a study of shared clonotypes between healthy human individuals. The assay was immunoSEQ multiplex PCR, and TCRdb's table has in-frame clones only and misses some. The data contain under 1,900,000 clones, roughly 98.5% of them singletons. The specimen was naive CD4+ T cells sorted from blood. These TCRs come from a young man in good health. Each CDR3 is given with its conserved first and last residue. D genes are given only for firm matches.

D,J,V,CDR3,DNA
.,TRBJ1-1,TRBV19,CASSIDWTPGTEAFF,TGTGCCAGTAGTATAGATTGGACCCCTGGCACTGAAGCTTTCTTT
.,TRBJ2-6,TRBV27,CASGYRVSGANVLTF,TGTGCCAGCGGCTACAGGGTTTCCGGGGCCAACGTCCTGACTTTC
TRBD2,TRBJ2-1,TRBV18,CASSLGLAGAYNEQFF,TGTGCCAGCTCACTTGGACTAGCGGGAGCCTACAATGAGCAGTTCTTC
TRBD2,TRBJ2-5,TRBV27,CASSLGGRAFIQETQYF,TGTGCCAGCAGTTTAGGTGGGAGGGCCTTTATCCAAGAGACCCAGTACTTC
.,TRBJ2-1,TRBV7-9,CASSFGSIGYNEQFF,TGTGCCAGCAGCTTTGGGAGTATCGGCTACAATGAGCAGTTCTTC
TRBD1,TRBJ2-3,TRBV7-9,CASSLGQGVDTQYF,TGTGCCAGCAGCTTGGGACAGGGGGTAGATACGCAGTATTTT
.,TRBJ2-1,TRBV2,CASKLRTGGISGSRSYNEQFF,TGTGCCAGCAAACTGAGGACAGGGGGTATTAGCGGGAGTCGGTCCTACAATGAGCAGTTCTTC
TRBD2,TRBJ2-3,TRBV10-3,CAISAKASGGTDTQYF,TGTGCCATCAGTGCTAAGGCTAGCGGAGGCACAGATACGCAGTATTTT
.,TRBJ2-2,TRBV5-1,CASSRLGGPAVNTGELFF,TGCGCCAGCAGCCGCCTCGGGGGCCCCGCCGTGAACACCGGGGAGCTGTTTTTT
TRBD2,TRBJ2-3,TRBV5-4,CASSTRTSGDPSTDTQYF,TGTGCCAGCAGCACCAGGACTAGCGGAGATCCTAGCACAGATACGCAGTATTTT